The 10 T cell receptor beta chains below all came from one sample that was sequenced in a study of identical twins. Each CDR3 protein is one row after TCRdb ran MiXCR on the 5' RACE reads. The data hold a few hundred thousand distinct CDR3 sequences, with roughly 13% observed a single time. These sequences were also reported in another study, on yellow fever vaccine responses in identical twins.

The specimen was memory (CD45RO+) T cells sorted from blood. The receptors originated from a woman younger than 35 in good health.

The chain couples TRBV12-3 or TRBV12-4 to TRBJ2-5; 9 nucleotides line up with TRBD2. The CDR3 has 15 residues. Losses at the gene ends were 5 bases for V and 2 bases for J; bases not matched to a gene: 6. The CDR3 loop reads CASSPRTSVQETQYF. In nucleotides, the CDR3 is TGTGCCAGCAGTCCCAGGACTAGCGTGCAAGAGACCCAGTACTTC.

CDR3 residues: CASSLTRNAVEQFF. In DNA, the CDR3 is TGTGCCAGCAGCTTAACTAGGAATGCGGTTGAGCAGTTCTTC. The chain couples TRBV7-3 to TRBJ2-1; no reliable D call. The germline V and J ends were trimmed by 0 bases and 9 bases, with 12 bases remaining between them. This CDR3 region has 14 residues. Germline CDR1 is SGHTA and CDR2 is FQGTGA.

This clonotype has only one observation. The chain combines TRBV6-2 or TRBV6-3 with TRBJ2-7; 8 bases are a match to TRBD2. CDR1 and CDR2 from the germline V gene are MNHEY and SVGEGT. The CDR3 is made up of 15 amino acids. The V gene end was trimmed by 5 bases and the J gene end by 0 bases; junction bases not matched to a gene: 6. The DNA of the CDR3 is TGTGCCAGCAGTCCGTTAGCGGGGTACTCCTACGAGCAGTACTTC. As protein: CASSPLAGYSYEQYF.

This clonotype was counted a few times. V and J are TRBV20-1 and TRBJ1-5; the D gene is possibly TRBD1 (6 bases). Deletions cut 5 bases from V and 4 bases from J, with 12 bases between. Germline V lookup: CDR1 DFQATT, CDR2 SNEGSKA (reference sequence). The CDR3 loop spans 13 amino acids. The CDR3 sequence: CSASRDTNQPQHF. CDR3 bases: TGCAGTGCTTCCCGGGACACTAATCAGCCCCAGCATTTT.

In this sample, this clonotype turned up a few times. The rearrangement uses TRBV7-9 and TRBJ1-4; D unresolved. CDR3 length equals 15 residues. Trimming removed 5 bases at V and 6 bases at J, with 16 bases between. Per germline, CDR1 SEHNR and CDR2 FQNEAQ (reference sequence). CDR3 DNA: TGTGCCAGCAGCAAACAAGGCCTACTAGATGAAAAACTGTTTTTT. Its protein is CASSKQGLLDEKLFF.

This clonotype was detected ten times or more. The chain carries TRBV20-1 and TRBJ2-7, with TRBD2 matching over 7 bases. The V gene's germline CDR1 is DFQATT and CDR2 SNEGSKA (reference sequence). With V trimmed by 5 bases and J by 3 bases, 4 bases remained unmatched. The CDR3 covers 12 residues. The CDR3: CSAGRTSYEQYF. Written as DNA, the CDR3 is TGCAGTGCTGGAAGGACTAGCTACGAGCAGTACTTC.

This chain joins TRBV29-1 and TRBJ2-3; the D gene is possibly TRBD1 (6 bases). The germline V gene has CDR1 SQVTM and CDR2 ANQGSEA. The CDR3 has 12 amino acids. Deletions cut 5 bases from V and 2 bases from J, with 8 bases between. The CDR3 DNA reads TGCAGCGTTCAGGGGCCCACAGATACGCAGTATTTT. It codes for CSVQGPTDTQYF.

This chain joins TRBV6-1 and TRBJ1-1; TRBD1 matches at 8 bases. This CDR3 region has 14 residues. The trim removed 3 bases at V and 6 bases at J, leaving 6 bases unmatched. Germline V gene lookup returns CDR1 MNHNS and CDR2 SASEGT. CDR3 amino acids: CASSDTDREPEAFF. In nucleotides, the CDR3 is TGTGCCAGCAGTGACACGGACAGGGAACCTGAAGCTTTCTTT.

The gene calls are TRBV7-2 and TRBJ2-4; possible D gene TRBD2, 6 bases. Trimming cost V 4 bases and J 0 bases, with 16 bases left between them. The CDR3 has 17 amino acids. Germline CDR1 reads SGHTA; CDR2 reads FQGNSA. CDR3 sequence (DNA): TGTGCCAGCAGCTCCCCTATGGGGGGTTTAGCCAAAAACATTCAGTACTTC. It codes for CASSSPMGGLAKNIQYF. The variable domain in full, completed from reference TRBV7-2 and TRBJ2-4, reads GAGVSQSPSNKVTEKGKDVELRCDPISGHTALYWYRQSLGQGLEFLIYFQGNSAPDKSGLPSDRFSAERTGGSVSTLTIQRTQQEDSAVYLCASSSPMGGLAKNIQYFGAGTRLSVL.

The chain uses TRBV29-1 and TRBJ2-5; weak D call: TRBD2 (6 bases). The CDR3 consists of 12 residues. CDR1 SQVTM and CDR2 ANQGSEA come from the germline V gene. V was trimmed by 7 bases and J by 3 bases, leaving 12 bases between them. This chain's CDR3 is CSGDRGKETQYF. The CDR3 DNA sequence: TGCAGCGGCGATCGGGGGAAAGAGACCCAGTACTTC. Full variable domain (rest looked up from reference TRBV29-1 and TRBJ2-5): SAVISQKPSRDICQRGTSLTIQCQVDSQVTMMFWYRQQPGQSLTLIATANQGSEATYESGFVIDKFPISRPNLTFSTLTVSNMSPEDSSIYLCSGDRGKETQYFGPGTRLLVL.